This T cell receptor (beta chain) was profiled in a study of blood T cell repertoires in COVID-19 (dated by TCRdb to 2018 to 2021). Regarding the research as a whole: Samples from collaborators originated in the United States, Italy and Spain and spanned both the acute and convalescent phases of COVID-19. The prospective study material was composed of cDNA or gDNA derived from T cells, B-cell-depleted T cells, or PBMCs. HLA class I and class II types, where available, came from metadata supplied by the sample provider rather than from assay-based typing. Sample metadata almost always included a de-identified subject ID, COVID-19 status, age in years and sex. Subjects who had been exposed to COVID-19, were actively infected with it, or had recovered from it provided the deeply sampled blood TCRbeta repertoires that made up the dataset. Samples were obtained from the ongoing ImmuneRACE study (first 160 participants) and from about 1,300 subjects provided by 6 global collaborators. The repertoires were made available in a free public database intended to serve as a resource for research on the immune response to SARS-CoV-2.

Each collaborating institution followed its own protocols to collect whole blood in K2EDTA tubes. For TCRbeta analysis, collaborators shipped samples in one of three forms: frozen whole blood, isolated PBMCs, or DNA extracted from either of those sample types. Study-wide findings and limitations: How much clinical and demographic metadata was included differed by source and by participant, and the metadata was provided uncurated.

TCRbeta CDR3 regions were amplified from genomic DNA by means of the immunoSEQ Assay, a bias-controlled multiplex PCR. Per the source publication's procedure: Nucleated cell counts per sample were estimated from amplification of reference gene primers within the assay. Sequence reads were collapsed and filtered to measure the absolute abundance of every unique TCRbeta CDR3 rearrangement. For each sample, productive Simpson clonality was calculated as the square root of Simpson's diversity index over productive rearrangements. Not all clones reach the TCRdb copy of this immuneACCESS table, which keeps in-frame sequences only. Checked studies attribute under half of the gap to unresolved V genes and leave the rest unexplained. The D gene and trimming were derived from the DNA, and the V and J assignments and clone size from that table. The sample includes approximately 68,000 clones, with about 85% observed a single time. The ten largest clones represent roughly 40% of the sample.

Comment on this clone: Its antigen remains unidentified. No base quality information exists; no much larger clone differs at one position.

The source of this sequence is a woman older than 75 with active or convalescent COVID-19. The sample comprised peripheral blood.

DNA sequence: TGTGCCAGTAGTCCCTTGGGGGGTTCCTACAATGAGCAGTTCTTC. This sequence encodes CASSPLGGSYNEQFF. The chain is assembled from TRBV19 and TRBJ2-1; TRBD2 is a possible D gene, resting on 6 matching bases. V is pared back by 5 bases and J by 1 base, with 12 bases lying between the germline termini. The CDR3 holds 15 amino acids from the cysteine to the phenylalanine. Kept here is only the CDR3 DNA, which spans 45 bases and is read in frame from base 1. As encoded in the germline V gene (reference sequence), CDR1 is LNHDA while CDR2 is SQIVND.